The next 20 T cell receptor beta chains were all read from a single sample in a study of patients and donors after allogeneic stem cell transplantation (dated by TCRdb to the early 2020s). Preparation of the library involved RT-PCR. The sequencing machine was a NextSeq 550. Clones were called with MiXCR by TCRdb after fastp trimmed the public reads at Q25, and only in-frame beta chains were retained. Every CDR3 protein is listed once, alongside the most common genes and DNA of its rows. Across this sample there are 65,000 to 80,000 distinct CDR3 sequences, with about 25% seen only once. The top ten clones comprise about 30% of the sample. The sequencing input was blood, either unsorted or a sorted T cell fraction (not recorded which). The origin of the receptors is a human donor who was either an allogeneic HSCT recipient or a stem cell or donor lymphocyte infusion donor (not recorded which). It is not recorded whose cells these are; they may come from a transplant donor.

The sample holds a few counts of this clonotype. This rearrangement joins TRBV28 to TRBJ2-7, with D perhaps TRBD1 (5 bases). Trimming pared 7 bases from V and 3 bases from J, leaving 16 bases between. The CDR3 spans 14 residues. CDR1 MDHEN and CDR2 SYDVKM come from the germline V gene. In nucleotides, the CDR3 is TGTGCCAGCACCCCAGGGCTCTTTCTCTACGAGCAGTACTTC. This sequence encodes CASTPGLFLYEQYF.

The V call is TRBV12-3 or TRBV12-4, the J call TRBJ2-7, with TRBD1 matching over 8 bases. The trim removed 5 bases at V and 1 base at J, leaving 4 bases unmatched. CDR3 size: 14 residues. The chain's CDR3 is CASSLWTGSYEQYF. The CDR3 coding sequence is TGTGCCAGCAGTCTCTGGACAGGGTCCTACGAGCAGTACTTC.

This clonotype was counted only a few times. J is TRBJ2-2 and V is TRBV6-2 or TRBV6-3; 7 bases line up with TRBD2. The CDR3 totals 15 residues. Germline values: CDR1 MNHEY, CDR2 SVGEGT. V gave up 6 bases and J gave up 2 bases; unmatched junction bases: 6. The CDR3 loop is CASRGRDYNTGELFF. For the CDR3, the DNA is TGTGCCAGCAGAGGCCGGGACTACAACACCGGGGAGCTGTTTTTT.

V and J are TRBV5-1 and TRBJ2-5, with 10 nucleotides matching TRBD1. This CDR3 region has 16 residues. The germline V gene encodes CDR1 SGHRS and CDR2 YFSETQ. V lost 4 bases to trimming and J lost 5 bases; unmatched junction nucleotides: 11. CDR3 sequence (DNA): TGCGCCAGCAGCCAAACCGGGACAGGGGTCGCGGAGACCCAGTACTTC. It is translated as CASSQTGTGVAETQYF.

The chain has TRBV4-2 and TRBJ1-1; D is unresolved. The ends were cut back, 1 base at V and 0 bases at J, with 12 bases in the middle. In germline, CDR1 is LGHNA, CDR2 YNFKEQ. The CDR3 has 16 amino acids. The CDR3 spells CASSQVFQSMNTEAFF. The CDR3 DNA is TGTGCCAGCAGCCAAGTCTTCCAGAGCATGAACACTGAAGCTTTCTTT.

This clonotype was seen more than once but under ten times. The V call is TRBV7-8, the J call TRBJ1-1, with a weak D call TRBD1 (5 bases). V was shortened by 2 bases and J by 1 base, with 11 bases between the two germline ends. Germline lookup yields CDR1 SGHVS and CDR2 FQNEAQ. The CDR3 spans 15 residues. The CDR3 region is CASSLYPTGNTEAFF. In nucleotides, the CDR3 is TGTGCCAGCAGCTTATACCCCACAGGGAACACTGAAGCTTTCTTT.

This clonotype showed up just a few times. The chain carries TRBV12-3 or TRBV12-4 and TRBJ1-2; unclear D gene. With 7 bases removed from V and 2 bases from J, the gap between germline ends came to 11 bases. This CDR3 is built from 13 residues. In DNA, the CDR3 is TGTGCCAGCACTTACATCGGCAACTATGGCTACACCTTC. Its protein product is CASTYIGNYGYTF.

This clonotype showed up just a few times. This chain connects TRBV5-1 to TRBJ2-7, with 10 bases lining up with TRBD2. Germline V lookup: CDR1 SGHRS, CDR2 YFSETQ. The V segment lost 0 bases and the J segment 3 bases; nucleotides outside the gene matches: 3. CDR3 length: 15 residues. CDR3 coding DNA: TGCGCCAGCAGCTTGGTAGCTAGCGGGGGCTACGAGCAGTACTTC. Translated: CASSLVASGGYEQYF.

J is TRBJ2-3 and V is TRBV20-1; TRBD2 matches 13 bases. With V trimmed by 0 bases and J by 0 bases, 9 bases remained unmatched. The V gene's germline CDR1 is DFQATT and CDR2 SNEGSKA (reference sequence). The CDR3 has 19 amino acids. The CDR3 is CSARDWALAGGRSTDTQYF. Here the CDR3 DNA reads TGCAGTGCTAGAGATTGGGCACTAGCGGGGGGGCGGAGCACAGATACGCAGTATTTT.

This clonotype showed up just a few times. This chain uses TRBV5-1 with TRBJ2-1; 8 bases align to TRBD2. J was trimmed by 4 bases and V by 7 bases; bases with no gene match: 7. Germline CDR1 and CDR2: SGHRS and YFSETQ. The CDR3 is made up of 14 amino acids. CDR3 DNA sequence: TGCGCCAGCGCTTTGCCGGGGGGGTACAATGAGCAGTTCTTC. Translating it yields CASALPGGYNEQFF.

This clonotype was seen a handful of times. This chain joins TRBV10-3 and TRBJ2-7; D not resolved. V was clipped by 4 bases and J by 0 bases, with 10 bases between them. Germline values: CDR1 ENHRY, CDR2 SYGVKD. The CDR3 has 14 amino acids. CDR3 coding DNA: TGTGCCATCAGTGTGGGATATAGCTCCTACGAGCAGTACTTC. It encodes CAISVGYSSYEQYF.

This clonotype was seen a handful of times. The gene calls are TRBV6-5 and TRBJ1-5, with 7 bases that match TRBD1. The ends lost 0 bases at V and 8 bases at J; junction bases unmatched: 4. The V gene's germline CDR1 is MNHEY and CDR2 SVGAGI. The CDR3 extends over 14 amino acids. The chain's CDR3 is CASSYSGQFEPQHF. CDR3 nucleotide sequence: TGTGCCAGCAGTTACTCGGGACAGTTTGAGCCCCAGCATTTT.

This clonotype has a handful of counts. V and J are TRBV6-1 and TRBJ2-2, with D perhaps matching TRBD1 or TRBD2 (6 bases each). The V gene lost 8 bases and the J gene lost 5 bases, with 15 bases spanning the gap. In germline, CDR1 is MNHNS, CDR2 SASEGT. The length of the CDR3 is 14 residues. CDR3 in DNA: TGTGCCAGCGGTAGGGGGGCCCCTACCGGGGAGCTGTTTTTT. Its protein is CASGRGAPTGELFF.

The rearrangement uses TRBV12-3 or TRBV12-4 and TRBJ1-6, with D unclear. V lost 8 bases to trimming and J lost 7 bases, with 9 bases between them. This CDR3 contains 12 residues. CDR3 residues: CASCVDNSPLHF. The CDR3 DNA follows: TGTGCCAGCTGCGTAGACAATTCACCCCTCCACTTT.

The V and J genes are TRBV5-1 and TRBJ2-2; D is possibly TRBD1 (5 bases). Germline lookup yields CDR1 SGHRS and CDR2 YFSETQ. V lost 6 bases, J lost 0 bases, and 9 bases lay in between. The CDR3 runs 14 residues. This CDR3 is CASKDKPNTGELFF. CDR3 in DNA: TGCGCCAGCAAGGACAAACCGAACACCGGGGAGCTGTTTTTT.

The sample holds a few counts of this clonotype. CDR3 protein: CASSRTRGQLNIQYF. CDR3 nucleotides: TGTGCCAGCAGTCGGACGAGAGGACAGTTAAACATTCAGTACTTC. The rearrangement joins TRBV12-3 or TRBV12-4 to TRBJ2-4; D is possibly TRBD1 (6 bases). V was cut by 5 bases and J by 6 bases, with 17 bases left in between. CDR3 size: 15 residues.

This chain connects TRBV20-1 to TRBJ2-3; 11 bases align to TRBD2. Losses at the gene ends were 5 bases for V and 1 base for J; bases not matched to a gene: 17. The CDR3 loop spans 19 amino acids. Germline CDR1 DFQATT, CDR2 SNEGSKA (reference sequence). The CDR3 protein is CSASVPHPKLAGGTDTQYF. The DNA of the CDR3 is TGCAGTGCTTCCGTTCCACACCCCAAACTAGCGGGAGGCACAGATACGCAGTATTTT.

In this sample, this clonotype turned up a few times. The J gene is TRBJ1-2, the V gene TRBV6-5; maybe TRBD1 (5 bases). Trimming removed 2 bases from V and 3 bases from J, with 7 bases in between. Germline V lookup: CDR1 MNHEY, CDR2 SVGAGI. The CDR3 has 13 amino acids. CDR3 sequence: CASSYGGYYGYTF. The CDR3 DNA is TGTGCCAGCAGTTACGGGGGGTACTATGGCTACACCTTC.

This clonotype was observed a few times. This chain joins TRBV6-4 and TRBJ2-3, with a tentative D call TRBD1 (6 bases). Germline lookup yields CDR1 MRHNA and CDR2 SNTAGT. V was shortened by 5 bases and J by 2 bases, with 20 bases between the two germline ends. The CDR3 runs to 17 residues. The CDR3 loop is CASSIYSDRWDTDTQYF. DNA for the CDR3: TGTGCCAGCAGTATCTACAGTGACAGGTGGGACACAGATACGCAGTATTTT.

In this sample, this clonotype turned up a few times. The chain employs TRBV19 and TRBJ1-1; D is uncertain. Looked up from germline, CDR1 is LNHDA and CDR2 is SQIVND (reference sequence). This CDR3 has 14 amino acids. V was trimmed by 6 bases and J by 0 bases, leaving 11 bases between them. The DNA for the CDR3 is TGTGCCAGTAGCAACGGGAGGTTGAACACTGAAGCTTTCTTT. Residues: CASSNGRLNTEAFF.